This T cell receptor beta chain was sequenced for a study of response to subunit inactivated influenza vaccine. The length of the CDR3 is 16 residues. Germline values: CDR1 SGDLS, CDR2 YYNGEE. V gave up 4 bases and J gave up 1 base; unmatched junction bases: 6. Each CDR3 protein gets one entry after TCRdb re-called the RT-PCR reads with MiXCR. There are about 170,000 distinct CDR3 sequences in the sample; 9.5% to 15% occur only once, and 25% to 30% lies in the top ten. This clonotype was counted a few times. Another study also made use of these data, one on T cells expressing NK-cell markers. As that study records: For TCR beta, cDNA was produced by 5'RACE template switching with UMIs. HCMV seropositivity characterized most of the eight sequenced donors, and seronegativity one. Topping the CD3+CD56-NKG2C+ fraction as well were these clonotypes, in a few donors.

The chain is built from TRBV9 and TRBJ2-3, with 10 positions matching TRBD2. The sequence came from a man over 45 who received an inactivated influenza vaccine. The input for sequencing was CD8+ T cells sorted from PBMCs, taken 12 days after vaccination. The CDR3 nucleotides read TGTGCCAGCAGCACCGGGACTAGCGCGGGCACAGATACGCAGTATTTT. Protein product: CASSTGTSAGTDTQYF.